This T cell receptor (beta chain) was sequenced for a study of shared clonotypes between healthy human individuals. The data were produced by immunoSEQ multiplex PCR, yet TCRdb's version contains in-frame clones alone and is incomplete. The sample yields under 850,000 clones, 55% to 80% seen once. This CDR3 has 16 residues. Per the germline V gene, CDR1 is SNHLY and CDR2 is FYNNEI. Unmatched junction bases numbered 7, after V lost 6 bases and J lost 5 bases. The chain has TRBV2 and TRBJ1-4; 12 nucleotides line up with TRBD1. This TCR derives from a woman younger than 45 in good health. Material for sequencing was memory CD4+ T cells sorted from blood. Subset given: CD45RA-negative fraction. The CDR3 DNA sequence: TGTGCCAGCAGCCGCACCGGGACAGGGGGCAATGAAAAACTGTTTTTT. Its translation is CASSRTGTGGNEKLFF.